These T cell receptor beta chains were read from a single sample in a study of cytomegalovirus exposure and HLA in healthy donors. TCRdb's table, derived via immunoSEQ multiplex PCR, lists solely in-frame clones and lacks some. The top ten hold around 2% of the sample, which has about 150,000 clones, around three quarters seen once. Sequencing was performed on PBMCs. Receptors originate from a woman in her forties in good health and CMV-seronegative. Each CDR3 is given with its conserved first and last residue. The D gene is left open where the match is weak. Only some rows state a clone size, as once, few, many or a class for expanded clones.

J gene	V gene	clone size	D gene	CDR3 length	CDR3 protein	CDR3 DNA
TRBJ2-7	TRBV6-1	-	TRBD2	15	CASSEQSSGAYEQYF	TGTGCCAGCAGTGAACAAAGTAGCGGGGCCTACGAGCAGTACTTC
TRBJ1-1	TRBV19	few	-	13	CASSIRLGREAFF	TGTGCCAGTAGTATTAGGTTGGGCAGGGAAGCTTTCTTT
TRBJ2-1	TRBV30	-	TRBD1	15	CAWSVPRGSYNEQFF	TGTGCCTGGAGTGTCCCCAGGGGGTCCTACAATGAGCAGTTCTTC
TRBJ1-2	TRBV5-1	-	-	14	CASSLGGGAYGYTF	TGCGCCAGCAGCTTGGGAGGGGGGGCCTATGGCTACACCTTC
TRBJ2-7	TRBV30	few	-	11	CAWSSGYEQYF	TGTGCCTGGAGTAGCGGATACGAGCAGTACTTC
TRBJ1-1	TRBV5-1	few	-	14	CASSLTGSNTEAFF	TGCGCCAGCAGCCTAACAGGGTCTAACACTGAAGCTTTCTTT
TRBJ2-3	TRBV30	-	-	14	CAWSVANSADTQYF	TGTGCCTGGAGTGTAGCGAATTCCGCAGATACGCAGTATTTT
TRBJ2-1	TRBV7-6	-	TRBD1	16	CASSHRAGTGHNEQFF	TGTGCCAGCAGCCATAGAGCCGGGACAGGCCACAATGAGCAGTTCTTC
TRBJ2-7	TRBV15	-	TRBD1	17	CATSRARGQGRLSEQYF	TGTGCCACCAGCAGAGCCCGGGGACAGGGGAGGCTATCCGAGCAGTACTTC
TRBJ1-2	TRBV7-9	-	TRBD1	13	CASSLTGDYGYTF	TGTGCCAGCAGCTTAACAGGGGACTATGGCTACACCTTC
TRBJ1-1	TRBV5-6	-	TRBD1	16	CASSSRQGLTNTEAFF	TGTGCCAGCAGCTCTCGACAGGGATTGACGAACACTGAAGCTTTCTTT
TRBJ2-3	TRBV4-2	-	TRBD2	17	CASSQGTSGGRGNTQYF	TGTGCCAGCAGCCAAGGGACTAGCGGGGGACGGGGGAATACGCAGTATTTT
TRBJ2-7	TRBV20-1	once	-	10	CSAVTYEQYF	TGCAGTGCGGTAACTTACGAGCAGTACTTC
TRBJ1-4	TRBV29-1	-	TRBD1	13	CSVEASGGGKLFF	TGCAGCGTTGAAGCGTCAGGGGGCGGAAAACTGTTTTTT
TRBJ1-2	TRBV28	-	-	13	CASSNLDFYGYTF	TGTGCCAGCAGCAATCTCGACTTCTATGGCTACACCTTC
TRBJ1-3	TRBV30	-	-	12	CAWSVNWNTIYF	TGTGCCTGGAGTGTAAACTGGAACACCATATATTTT
TRBJ2-7	TRBV4-1	-	TRBD2	15	CASSQVQGGGYEQYF	TGCGCCAGCAGCCAAGTTCAGGGCGGGGGCTACGAGCAGTACTTC
TRBJ2-3	TRBV27	-	-	14	CASSLSASTDTQYF	TGTGCCAGCAGTTTATCGGCTAGCACAGATACGCAGTATTTT
TRBJ2-2	TRBV5-4	-	-	15	CASRSETGLTGELFF	TGTGCCAGCAGGTCCGAGACAGGACTCACCGGGGAGCTGTTTTTT
TRBJ2-1	TRBV2	-	TRBD1	16	CASRRFTGGYISEQFF	TGTGCCAGCCGCCGATTTACAGGGGGCTATATTAGTGAGCAGTTCTTC
TRBJ2-1	TRBV7-7	-	TRBD2	15	CASSISGSSYNEQFF	TGTGCCAGCAGCATAAGCGGGAGCTCCTACAATGAGCAGTTCTTC
TRBJ2-5	TRBV5-1	-	-	14	CASSLAPKQETQYF	TGCGCCAGCAGCTTGGCCCCCAAACAAGAGACCCAGTACTTC
TRBJ1-2	TRBV29-1	-	-	13	CSVRDNRVDGYTF	TGCAGCGTTCGGGACAACCGGGTTGATGGCTACACCTTC
TRBJ1-1	TRBV29-1	-	-	14	CSAPPPQGNTEAFF	TGCAGCGCCCCGCCCCCTCAGGGGAACACTGAAGCTTTCTTT
TRBJ2-1	TRBV27	many	-	14	CASSLGRGYNEQFF	TGTGCCAGCAGTTTAGGTCGAGGCTACAATGAGCAGTTCTTC
TRBJ2-1	TRBV5-1	-	-	14	CASSPDKSYNEQFF	TGCGCCAGCAGCCCAGACAAGTCCTACAATGAGCAGTTCTTC
TRBJ1-4	TRBV4-2	-	-	16	CASSQDKAGTNEKLFF	TGTGCCAGCAGCCAAGATAAGGCAGGGACTAATGAAAAACTGTTTTTT
TRBJ2-7	TRBV5-8	-	-	10	CASGPYEQYF	TGTGCCAGCGGCCCCTACGAGCAGTACTTC
TRBJ1-5	TRBV2	once	-	15	CASRRQIDSNQPQHF	TGTGCCAGCAGGAGGCAGATAGATAGCAATCAGCCCCAGCATTTT
TRBJ1-5	TRBV7-9	-	-	16	CASSPLGQGSNQPQHF	TGTGCCAGCAGCCCCTTAGGGCAGGGGAGCAATCAGCCCCAGCATTTT
TRBJ2-3	TRBV19	-	-	14	CASSIDRTLDTQYF	TGTGCCAGTAGTATCGACAGGACATTAGATACGCAGTATTTT
TRBJ2-7	TRBV5-6	-	-	15	CASSLTGTYSYEQYF	TGTGCCAGCAGCTTGACCGGGACATACTCCTACGAGCAGTACTTC
TRBJ1-1	TRBV5-1	-	-	14	CASSLQGRNTEAFF	TGCGCCAGCAGCTTGCAAGGGAGGAACACTGAAGCTTTCTTT
TRBJ2-7	TRBV6-1	-	TRBD1	16	CASSEASGTGAYEQYF	TGTGCCAGCAGTGAAGCCTCCGGGACAGGGGCATACGAGCAGTACTTC
TRBJ2-7	TRBV9	-	-	16	CASSPLSLSSSHEQYF	TGTGCCAGCAGCCCACTATCGTTAAGTTCATCCCACGAGCAGTACTTC
TRBJ2-3	TRBV5-1	-	-	14	CASSLVGTDEAQYF	TGCGCCAGCAGCTTGGTGGGTACCGACGAGGCGCAGTATTTT
TRBJ2-7	TRBV10-3	-	TRBD2	15	CATGGLAGGPDEQYF	TGTGCCACCGGGGGACTAGCGGGAGGGCCGGATGAGCAGTACTTC
TRBJ1-3	TRBV9	-	-	15	CASSVAGAWGNTIYF	TGTGCCAGCAGCGTAGCAGGGGCATGGGGAAACACCATATATTTT
TRBJ1-1	TRBV19	-	-	13	CASTWGPGTEAFF	TGTGCCAGTACGTGGGGGCCAGGCACTGAAGCTTTCTTT